This T cell receptor (beta chain) was identified in a study of shared clonotypes between healthy human individuals (dated by TCRdb to about 2020). For context, the study as a whole: The cohort comprised a couple of women and a few men aged 18 to 49 years. Per donor, three plates each were used for CD4 naive and CD4 memory, two for CD8 naive, and one for CD8 memory. The study deeply sequenced blood TCR repertoires of five healthy adults to estimate repertoire size and the extent of clonotype sharing between individuals. To increase sequencing depth and limit assay-specific biases, different laboratories used diverse techniques to prepare libraries and sequence TCR repertoires. Between about 0.94 and 8.9 billion PBMCs per donor were obtained by leukapheresis. General findings and caveats noted by the study authors: Pairwise subsampling led to the expectation that sequencing depth would affect the degree of clonotype sharing among donors. Incomplete sequencing was indicated by rarefaction of sorted-subset datasets, despite the large sequencing depth. Because the study included a small number of donors, the genetic and exposure-history diversity represented was limited. Compared with non-shared clonotypes, the clonotypes found in all four sorted-subset donors had higher generation probabilities. Across a handful of donors, around 5.4% of naive CD4, roughly 3.4% of naive CD8, approximately 2.5% of memory CD4, and 0.3% to 0.45% of memory CD8 clonotypes were shared. Only blood was sampled, and tissue TCR repertoires likely differ from those in blood. Estimated clonotype richness was generally larger for naive than for memory subsets.

TCR CDR3 regions were amplified from genomic DNA by multiplex PCR using the deep immunoSEQ assay. Extracted genomic DNA from each cell subset was spread evenly across all wells of several immunoSEQ 96-well plates, with each plate serving as a replicate. For sorted subsets, approximately 200 ng of genomic DNA, equivalent to tens of thousands of T cell genomes, went into each replicate PCR. Purified libraries were measured with a Qubit 3.0 fluorometer, size-checked on a Bioanalyzer 2100, and measured again with the KAPA Library Quantification kit. A separate single-read 150-cycle Illumina NextSeq 550 flow cell was used to sequence each immunoSEQ 96-well plate. Regarding the original processing steps: The immunoSEQ output contained only junctional sequences without quality scores, so filtering could not match that applied to full-length reads. To assign V/J genes and CDR3, sequences were annotated using PyIR, a Python wrapper for IgBLAST v1.9, with IMGT germline references. Reads were filtered out if the reads had weak V/J assignments (E-value above 1e-6), no CDR3, stop codons, out-of-frame junctions, or ambiguous translated residues. A V3J clonotype was defined by an identical inferred V gene, J gene, and CDR3 amino acid sequence. Percentage overlap between repertoires was calculated by dividing the number of shared unique clonotypes by the size of the smaller repertoire. Richness of each repertoire was evaluated using RTK rarefaction, the Chao1 estimator, and Recon v2.1 estimates of unobserved clonotypes. For all TCRbeta clonotypes obtained by the gDNA method from four donors, generation probabilities were computed with OLGA. The table was pulled from immuneACCESS by TCRdb, which kept in-frame rearrangements only. Such tables lose some clones; where checked, under half of the loss comes from unresolved V genes, and the rest has no known cause. V, J and clone size derive from that table, while D and trimming were established from the DNA sequence. This sample holds millions of clones; approximately 90% were observed only once. About 0.13% of the sample comes from the top ten.

The CDR3 spans 14 residues, from the cysteine through the phenylalanine. Only the CDR3 part of the read is kept: 42 bases, read in frame from the first base. Trimmed from V: 7 bases; trimmed from J: 4 bases; junction bases lacking a gene match: 7. The germline V gene encodes CDR1 ENHRY and CDR2 SYGVKD. Turning to this clone: Its antigen is unknown. No base quality values were provided; no much bigger clone lies one nucleotide off.

The donors were healthy, HIV-negative adults who had no recently reported acute infections or vaccinations. Every donor was a Caucasian adult living in Nashville, Tennessee, USA. CD4+ T cells were enriched by magnetic negative selection; naive cells were then positively selected on CD45RA, and the negative fraction formed the memory subset. Blood was obtained by leukapheresis, after which PBMCs were separated by Ficoll-Histopaque density gradient centrifugation and cryopreserved in liquid nitrogen vapor phase. Analytical flow cytometry was used to check the purity and quantity of every magnetically sorted T cell population. Genomic DNA was isolated from every sorted fraction and measured by UV absorbance on a Nanodrop 2000c.

The material sequenced was naive CD4+ T cells sorted from blood. This specimen's cell subset or site label, interpreted: CD45RA+ positively selected. The sequence joins TRBV10-3 to TRBJ2-3; 8 central nucleotides agree with TRBD2. The clonotype was recovered from a man younger than 35 in good health. CDR3 sequence: CAIMRAGDADTQYF. The sequenced DNA: TGTGCCATCATGAGAGCGGGGGACGCAGATACGCAGTATTTT.